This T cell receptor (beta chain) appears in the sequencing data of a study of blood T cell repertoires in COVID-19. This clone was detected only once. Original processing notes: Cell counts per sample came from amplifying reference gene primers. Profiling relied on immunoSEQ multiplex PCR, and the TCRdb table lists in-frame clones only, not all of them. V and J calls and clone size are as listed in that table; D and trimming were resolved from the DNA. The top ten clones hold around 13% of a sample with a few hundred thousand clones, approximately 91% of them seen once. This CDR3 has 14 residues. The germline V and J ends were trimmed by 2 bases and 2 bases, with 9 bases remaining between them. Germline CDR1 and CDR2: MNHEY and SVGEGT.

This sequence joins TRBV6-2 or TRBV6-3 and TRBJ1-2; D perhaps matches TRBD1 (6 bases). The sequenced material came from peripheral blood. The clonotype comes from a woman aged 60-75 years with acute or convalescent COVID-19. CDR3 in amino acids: CASSYGTSNYGYTF. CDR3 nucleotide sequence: TGTGCCAGCAGTTACGGGACATCCAACTATGGCTACACCTTC.